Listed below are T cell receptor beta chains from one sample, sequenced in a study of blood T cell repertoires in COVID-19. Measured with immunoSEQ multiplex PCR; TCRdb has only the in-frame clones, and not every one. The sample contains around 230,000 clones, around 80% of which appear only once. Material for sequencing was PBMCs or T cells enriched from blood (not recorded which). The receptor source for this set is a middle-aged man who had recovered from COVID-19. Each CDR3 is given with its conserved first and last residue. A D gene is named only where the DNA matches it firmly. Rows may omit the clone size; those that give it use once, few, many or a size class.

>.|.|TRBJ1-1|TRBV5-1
CASSLAGANTEAFF
TGCGCCAGCAGCTTGGCAGGGGCAAACACTGAAGCTTTCTTT
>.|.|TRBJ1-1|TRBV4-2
CASSSLGGGTEAFF
TGTGCCAGCAGCTCCCTGGGCGGGGGCACTGAAGCTTTCTTT
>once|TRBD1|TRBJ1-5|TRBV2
CASKQGAEQPQHF
TGTGCCAGCAAACAGGGGGCAGAACAGCCCCAGCATTTT
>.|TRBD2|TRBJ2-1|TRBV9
CASSVSAGGHNEQFF
TGTGCCAGCAGCGTATCGGCGGGAGGCCACAATGAGCAGTTCTTC
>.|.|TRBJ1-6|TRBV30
CAWSVAGPTLHF
TGTGCCTGGAGTGTGGCAGGCCCTACCCTCCACTTT
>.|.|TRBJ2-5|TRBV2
CASGGPGEETQYF
TGTGCCAGCGGGGGCCCCGGGGAAGAGACCCAGTACTTC
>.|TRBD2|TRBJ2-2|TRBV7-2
CASSLVLAGGPRNTGELFF
TGTGCCAGCAGCTTAGTCCTAGCGGGGGGGCCACGTAACACCGGGGAGCTGTTTTTT
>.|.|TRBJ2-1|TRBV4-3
CASSPGGGRSYNEQFF
TGCGCCAGCAGCCCTGGGGGGGGCAGGTCCTACAATGAGCAGTTCTTC
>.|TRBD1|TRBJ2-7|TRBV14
CASSQVPGQGKSYEQYF
TGTGCCAGCAGCCAAGTTCCGGGACAGGGTAAATCCTACGAGCAGTACTTC
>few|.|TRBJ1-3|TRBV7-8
CASSLQGNTIYF
TGTGCCAGCAGCTTACAGGGAAACACCATATATTTT